What follows is one TCR beta chain and its context. Without a recorded count, this clonotype is taken to be medium-sized (0.01 to 0.1%) from its frequency. What this receptor recognizes is not known. This sample was included in a study of CXCR3-negative and CXCR3-positive naive CD8 T cells (dated by TCRdb to the late 2010s). Broadly, across the study: About 150 million TRB reads were obtained in total, roughly 1.5 +/- 0.3 million reads per library. Diversity and physicochemical repertoire analyses covered around 10 donors pooled from two independent experiments. For the TRBV-TRBJ cluster analysis, the naive subsets came from 5 or 6 donors, while the memory cells came from 3 donors.

TCRdb shows the sequencer as NextSeq 550. The Human TCR Profiling Kit (MiLaboratory) was used to prepare UMI-labeled 5' RACE TRB cDNA libraries. The full amount of extracted RNA was used for cDNA synthesis, and the full amount of resulting cDNA was used for PCR amplification. Libraries were prepared in parallel with an identical number of PCR cycles. In the original analysis: With a requirement of at least two reads per UMI, MIGEC and MiXCR extracted about 50,000 +/- 10,000 unique UMI-labeled TRB cDNA molecules per library. On average, about 40,000 +/- 10,000 functional in-frame TRB CDR3 nucleotide clonotypes lacking stop codons were found per library. After each sample was downsampled to 5000 UMI-labeled TRB molecules, VDJtools was used to calculate diversity metrics such as normalized Shannon-Wiener and Chao1. VDJtools was used to calculate clonotype-size-weighted physicochemical properties of the central five CDR3 residues, namely interaction energy, strength, volume and Kidera factor 4. TCRdb reprocessed the reads, reporting each CDR3 protein sequence once and no DNA. TCRdb, rather than the study authors, made the V and J calls. The record for this sample contains roughly 6,000 distinct CDR3 sequences. The ten top clones hold approximately 1.8% of the sample.

The germline V gene provides CDR1 SQVTM and CDR2 ANQGSEA. The CDR3 runs 12 amino acids, cysteine and phenylalanine included. Only the protein is on record. Overall study results and their limits: Compared with CXCR3-negative naive cells, CXCR3-positive naive cells had TRB CDR3s with higher hydrophobicity (lower Kidera factor 4), lower energy, and higher strength and volume indices. Both naive subsets had comparably high repertoire diversity, while memory CD8+ T cells had much lower repertoire diversity. Freshly isolated PBMCs were used for most assays because CXCR3 expression partially decreased after cryopreservation. Because surface CD5, which is linked to self-reactivity in mice, was comparable between the naive subsets, TCR interaction strength was also inferred from the physicochemical properties of TRB CDR3s. TRBV-TRBJ usage was similar between naive CXCR3-negative and CXCR3-positive cells from the same donor, while memory cells showed distinct patterns.

Each CD8+ T cell subset was flow-sorted in triplicate, with over 250,000 cells per subset placed directly into RLT lysis buffer. Naive CD8+ T cells were defined stringently as CD45RO-CCR7+CD27+CD95- to exclude memory contaminants. Peripheral blood mononuclear cells were isolated from buffy coats by standard density gradient centrifugation. Naive CXCR3-negative and CXCR3-positive CD8+ T cells were flow-sorted on a FACSAria III. Total RNA was extracted from sorted cells with an RNeasy Mini Kit. The chain is assembled from TRBV29-1 and TRBJ2-1; no DNA is available, so the TRBD1 call from TCRdb remains unchecked. The sequencing input was naive CXCR3- CD8+ T cells from blood. Sample cell subset or site, as interpreted from the label and publication: CD45RO-CCR7+CD27+CD95- naive CD8+ T cells lacking CXCR3 (TNR3-). The TCR comes from a human donor in good health. Some clones in this sample may be carry-over from other donors' samples. The CDR3 sequence is CSGADRANEQFF.